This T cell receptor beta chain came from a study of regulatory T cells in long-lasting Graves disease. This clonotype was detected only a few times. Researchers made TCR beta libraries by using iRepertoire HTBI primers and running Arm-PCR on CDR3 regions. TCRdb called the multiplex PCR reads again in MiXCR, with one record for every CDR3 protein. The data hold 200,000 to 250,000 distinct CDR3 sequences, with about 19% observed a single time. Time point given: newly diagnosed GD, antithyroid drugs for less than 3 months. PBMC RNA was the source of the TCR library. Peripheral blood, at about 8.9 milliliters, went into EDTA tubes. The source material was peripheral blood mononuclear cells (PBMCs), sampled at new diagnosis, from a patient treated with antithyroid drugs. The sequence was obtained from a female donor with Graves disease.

The CDR3 sequence: CAIRAGPDTSTEAFF. DNA for the CDR3: TGTGCCATCAGGGCGGGGCCGGATACTTCCACTGAAGCTTTCTTT. The V gene is TRBV10-3, the J gene TRBJ1-1; D may be TRBD1 (5 bases). This CDR3 spans 15 amino acids. The V gene's germline CDR1 is ENHRY and CDR2 SYGVKD. Deletions cut 6 bases from V and 4 bases from J, with 18 bases between.